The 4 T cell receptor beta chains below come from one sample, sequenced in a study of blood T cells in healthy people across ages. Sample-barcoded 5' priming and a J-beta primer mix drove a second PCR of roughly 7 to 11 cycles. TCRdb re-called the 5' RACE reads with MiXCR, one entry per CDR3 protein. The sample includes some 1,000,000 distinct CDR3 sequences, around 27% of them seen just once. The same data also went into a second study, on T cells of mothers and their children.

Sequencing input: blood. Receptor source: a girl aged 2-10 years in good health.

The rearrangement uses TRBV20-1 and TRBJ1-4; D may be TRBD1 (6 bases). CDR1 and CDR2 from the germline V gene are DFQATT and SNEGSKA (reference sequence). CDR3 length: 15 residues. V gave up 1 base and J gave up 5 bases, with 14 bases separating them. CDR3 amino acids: CSARVSGEGNEKLFF. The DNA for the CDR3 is TGCAGTGCTAGAGTATCAGGGGAGGGGAATGAAAAACTGTTTTTT.

The CDR3 DNA reads TGTGCCATCAGTGATATACAGGGAACCACAGATACGCAGTATTTT. Translated, it gives CAISDIQGTTDTQYF. The chain links TRBV10-3 to TRBJ2-3, with D possibly matching TRBD1 (6 bases). The germline CDR1 and CDR2 sequences are ENHRY and SYGVKD. This CDR3 spans 15 amino acids. V was cut by 3 bases and J by 2 bases, with 12 bases left in between.

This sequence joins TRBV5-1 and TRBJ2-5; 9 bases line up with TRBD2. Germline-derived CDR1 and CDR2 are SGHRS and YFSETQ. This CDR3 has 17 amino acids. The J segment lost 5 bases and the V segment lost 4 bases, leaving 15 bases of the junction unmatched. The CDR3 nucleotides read TGCGCCAGCAGCACCGGGGCTAGCGGGACCCCTGGGGAGACCCAGTACTTC. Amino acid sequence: CASSTGASGTPGETQYF.

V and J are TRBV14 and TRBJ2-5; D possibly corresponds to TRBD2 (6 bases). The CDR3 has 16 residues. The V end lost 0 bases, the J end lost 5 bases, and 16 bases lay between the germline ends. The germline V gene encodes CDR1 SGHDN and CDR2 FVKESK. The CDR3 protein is CASSQDRFRERETQYF. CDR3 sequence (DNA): TGTGCCAGCAGCCAAGATCGCTTCCGGGAGAGGGAGACCCAGTACTTC.